A selection of T cell receptor beta chains follows, all from one sample in a study of T cells in Graves' hyperthyroidism and ophthalmopathy. One entry per CDR3 protein results from TCRdb running MiXCR on the multiplex PCR reads. The table has approximately 600,000 distinct CDR3 sequences, about 17% seen once; the top ten hold 3.8%. The sequencing sample was made of blood. These receptors all come from a woman under 40 with Graves' hyperthyroidism. Each CDR3 is given with its conserved first and last residue. The D gene is left open where the match is weak. Some rows have no size entry. The others give once, few or many, or a class for an expanded clone.

NA,TRBV2,NA,TRBJ1-3,TGTGCCAGCAGGCGGGGGGCTGGAAACACCATATATTTT,CASRRGAGNTIYF
TRBD2,TRBV11-2,many,TRBJ2-1,TGTGCCAGCAGCTTGACTAGCGGATGGAACAATGAGCAGTTCTTC,CASSLTSGWNNEQFF
NA,TRBV5-1,NA,TRBJ2-3,TGCGCCAGCACCAATGGTGGGACCTCGGGGGATACGCAGTATTTT,CASTNGGTSGDTQYF
TRBD2,TRBV20-1,few,TRBJ2-7,TGCAGTGCTACGCAATCTGACCGATGGACTAGCGGGAGGGCCTACGAGCAGTACTTC,CSATQSDRWTSGRAYEQYF
TRBD2,TRBV7-2,many,TRBJ2-7,TGTGCCAGCAGTCAGAATCCGGGACTAGCTGACGAGCAGTACTTC,CASSQNPGLADEQYF
NA,TRBV24-1,few,TRBJ2-3,TGTGCCACCAGACACACAGATACGCAGTATTTT,CATRHTDTQYF
TRBD1,TRBV7-3,many,TRBJ2-7,TGTGCCAGCAGCCTATTTCCCGGGACAGGGGACGAGCAGTACTTC,CASSLFPGTGDEQYF
NA,TRBV20-1,many,TRBJ1-1,TGCAGTGCTAGAGATCCCATAGCGCCGAACACTGAAGCTTTCTTT,CSARDPIAPNTEAFF
TRBD2,TRBV6-1,few,TRBJ2-1,TGTGCCAGCAGCTCCGGGACTAGAAGCCACAATGAGCAGTTCTTC,CASSSGTRSHNEQFF
NA,TRBV6-5,NA,TRBJ1-1,TGTGCCAGCAGTTATGGGGGCGCGAAGACTGAAGCTTTCTTT,CASSYGGAKTEAFF
NA,TRBV12-3/TRBV12-4,many,TRBJ2-1,TGTGCCAGCAGTTCCGGGAGAGGAATCGACAATGAGCAGTTCTTC,CASSSGRGIDNEQFF
NA,TRBV13,NA,TRBJ2-5,TGTGCCAGCAGCTCCACGAGGGAGGTACTCCAAGAGACCCAGTACTTC,CASSSTREVLQETQYF
NA,TRBV11-2,many,TRBJ2-1,TGTGCCAGCAGCTTAGGGTCCATCAACAATGAGCAGTTCTTC,CASSLGSINNEQFF
TRBD1,TRBV2,many,TRBJ1-3,TGTGCCAGCAGCGTAGACAGGGGTGGTGGAAACACCATATATTTT,CASSVDRGGGNTIYF
TRBD2,TRBV28,many,TRBJ2-5,TGTGCCAGCAGTTCTCCGGGACCGATATCTCCGGGACTAGGAACTGAGACCCAGTACTTC,CASSSPGPISPGLGTETQYF
NA,TRBV5-1,few,TRBJ2-7,TGCGCCAGCAGCTTGGGTGGGGACGGGTCCTACGAGCAGTACTTC,CASSLGGDGSYEQYF
NA,TRBV11-2,many,TRBJ2-3,TGTGCCAGCAGCTTAATAGCGTTCGTGGGGTCAGATACGCAGTATTTT,CASSLIAFVGSDTQYF
NA,TRBV30,many,TRBJ1-3,TGTGCCTGGAGTGAGGGCTTGGCTCCTCTAGACACCATATATTTT,CAWSEGLAPLDTIYF
NA,TRBV7-8,many,TRBJ2-1,TGTGCCAGCAGCTTAGGGAGGGGGACTACTGTCAATGAGCAGTTCTTC,CASSLGRGTTVNEQFF
TRBD1,TRBV28,many,TRBJ1-2,TGTGCCAGCACCCTTACCCACCGAGGGGGCGCTAACTATGGCTACACCTTC,CASTLTHRGGANYGYTF
NA,TRBV6-2/TRBV6-3,many,TRBJ2-2,TGTGCCAGCAGTTACTCCCCCGGGGAGCTGTTTTTT,CASSYSPGELFF
NA,TRBV12-3/TRBV12-4,many,TRBJ1-2,TGTGCCAGCAGCCGTGGACGGGAGGGCTACACCTTC,CASSRGREGYTF
TRBD2,TRBV4-3,few,TRBJ2-7,TGCGCCAGCAGCCAGGGACTAGTTAGGTACGAGCAGTACTTC,CASSQGLVRYEQYF
NA,TRBV6-2/TRBV6-3,many,TRBJ2-5,TGTGCCAGCAGTTACCCCGAAGGGGTGACCCAGTACTTC,CASSYPEGVTQYF
TRBD1,TRBV7-9,NA,TRBJ1-1,TGTGCCACCAGCCCCAACAGGGGCCCGAACACTGAAGCTTTCTTT,CATSPNRGPNTEAFF
NA,TRBV7-2,NA,TRBJ1-4,TGTGCCAGCAGCCCCCTTTTTGAAAAACTGTTTTTT,CASSPLFEKLFF
TRBD1,TRBV7-2,NA,TRBJ2-2,TGTGCCAGCAGCTTAGTAGGGACAGCCGTCACCGGGAAGCTGTTTTTT,CASSLVGTAVTGKLFF
NA,TRBV4-1,many,TRBJ2-5,TGCGCCAGCAGCCAAGCTCATCAGAGTACCCAAGAGACCCAGTACTTC,CASSQAHQSTQETQYF
NA,TRBV19,many,TRBJ1-5,TGTGCCAGTAGTATTATGATTAACAATCAGCCCCAGCATTTT,CASSIMINNQPQHF
NA,TRBV5-8,few,TRBJ2-7,TGTGCCAGCAGCACCTCTCCCGACGGATCCTACGAGCAGTACTTC,CASSTSPDGSYEQYF
NA,TRBV9,NA,TRBJ2-7,TGTGCCAGCAGCGTAGGGGATACCCACTACGAGCAGTACTTC,CASSVGDTHYEQYF
NA,TRBV20-1,few,TRBJ2-3,TGCAGTGGGGGGCTGGGCACAGATACGCAGTATTTT,CSGGLGTDTQYF
NA,TRBV7-3,many,TRBJ2-3,TGTGCCAGCAGCTTAACGTTGGGGGGGCCGGGCACAGATACGCAGTATTTT,CASSLTLGGPGTDTQYF
NA,TRBV10-3,NA,TRBJ2-5,TGTGCCATCAGTGATATTGGGCAAGAGACCCAGTACTTC,CAISDIGQETQYF
TRBD1,TRBV27,many,TRBJ1-5,TGTGCCAGCAGCCCGGGACAGGGGAGAAGCAATCAGCCCCAGCATTTT,CASSPGQGRSNQPQHF
NA,TRBV12-3/TRBV12-4,many,TRBJ2-3,TGTGCCAGCAGTTTAAGGATCACAGATACGCAGTATTTT,CASSLRITDTQYF
NA,TRBV18,few,TRBJ2-7,TGTGCCAGCTCACCACCGGGGCGAACCTACGAGCAGTACTTC,CASSPPGRTYEQYF
NA,TRBV12-3/TRBV12-4,NA,TRBJ2-7,TGTGCCAGCAGTCCCACCCTAGCTCCGGAAAGCTCCTACAATGAGCAGTACTTC,CASSPTLAPESSYNEQYF
TRBD2,TRBV28,many,TRBJ2-1,TGTGCCAGCAGGCCGGTTAGCGGGATTCTTTACAATGAGCAGTTCTTC,CASRPVSGILYNEQFF
TRBD2,TRBV3-1,many,TRBJ2-1,TGTGCCAGCAGCCACATCGGGGGGAGGAGCTCCTACAATGAGCAGTTCTTC,CASSHIGGRSSYNEQFF
NA,TRBV6-2/TRBV6-3,many,TRBJ1-5,TGTGCCAGCAGTTACCCGCCCGGGGGCAATCAGCCCCAGCATTTT,CASSYPPGGNQPQHF
TRBD2,TRBV28,few,TRBJ2-6,TGTGCCAGCAAGGGACTAGCGGGATTACTTTCTGGGGCCAACGTCCTGACTTTC,CASKGLAGLLSGANVLTF